Below, 17 T cell receptor beta chains from the same sample are listed, as sequenced in a study of T cells in Graves' hyperthyroidism and ophthalmopathy. From RNA transcripts, TCR beta CDR3 regions were amplified. Initially, a first-round RT-PCR of the TCR CDR3 employed the HTBI primer set. MiXCR was run by TCRdb on the multiplex PCR reads, yielding one entry per CDR3 protein. Of about 600,000 distinct CDR3 sequences listed, around 16% are singletons. Input material: blood. The receptors here all came from a woman aged 40 to 55 with Graves' ophthalmopathy.

The V gene is TRBV5-1, the J gene TRBJ2-1, with a weak D call TRBD1 (5 bases). CDR1 is SGHRS, CDR2 YFSETQ, per germline. There are 15 residues in the CDR3. The V end was cut by 0 bases, the J end by 2 bases, with 9 bases between. In DNA, the CDR3 is TGCGCCAGCAGCTTGGTAGGGGCGACCTACAATGAGCAGTTCTTC. It translates to CASSLVGATYNEQFF.

This clonotype was observed a handful of times. The chain has TRBV6-2 or TRBV6-3 and TRBJ2-1; 8 bases match TRBD1. The CDR3 loop spans 13 amino acids. The J segment lost 9 bases and the V segment lost 6 bases, leaving 7 bases of the junction unmatched. Looked up from germline, CDR1 is MNHEY and CDR2 is SVGEGT. The DNA for the CDR3 is TGTGCCAGCAGCCTTACAGGGGGGCTTGAGCAGTTCTTC. Translation gives CASSLTGGLEQFF.

This clonotype was observed at least ten times. The chain couples TRBV20-1 to TRBJ2-5; D is unresolved. The V end lost 0 bases, the J end lost 4 bases, and 9 bases lay between the germline ends. Germline V CDR1 and CDR2: DFQATT, SNEGSKA (reference sequence). The CDR3 spans 13 residues. The CDR3 reads CSARDVVGETQYF. The CDR3 DNA reads TGCAGTGCTAGAGATGTTGTGGGAGAGACCCAGTACTTC.

This clonotype was seen more than once but under ten times. The rearrangement links TRBV12-3 or TRBV12-4 to TRBJ1-2; TRBD1 aligns across 9 bases. V shed 5 bases, J shed 6 bases, and the junction held 13 bases outside the gene matches. The CDR3 is 16 residues long. The CDR3 DNA reads as TGTGCCAGCAGTAACACAGGGGGCGCTTCCTTAAATGGCTACACCTTC. It specifies CASSNTGGASLNGYTF.

This clonotype has a handful of counts. The chain recombines TRBV18 with TRBJ1-4; 7 nucleotides line up with TRBD1. This CDR3 is 15 amino acids long. Germline values: CDR1 KGHSH, CDR2 LQKENI. Losses at the gene ends were 6 bases for V and 10 bases for J; bases not matched to a gene: 14. The CDR3 here is CASSDKQGWSGKLFF. CDR3 DNA sequence: TGTGCCAGCTCGGACAAACAGGGGTGGTCGGGAAAACTGTTTTTT. The variable domain in full, with the rest retrieved from reference TRBV18 and TRBJ1-4, is NAGVMQNPRHLVRRRGQEARLRCSPMKGHSHVYWYRQLPEEGLKFMVYLQKENIIDESGMPKERFSAEFPKEGPSILRIQQVVRGDSAAYFCASSDKQGWSGKLFFGSGTQLSVL.

The chain links TRBV7-9 to TRBJ2-1, with TRBD2 identical over 11 bases. The CDR3 is 17 amino acids. Germline CDR1 and CDR2: SEHNR and FQNEAQ (reference sequence). With 5 bases clipped from V and 0 bases from J, the junction kept 6 bases outside the gene matches. CDR3 bases: TGTGCCAGCAGCGTCCTAACTAGCGGGAGCTCCTACAATGAGCAGTTCTTC. Translating it yields CASSVLTSGSSYNEQFF.

This clonotype was picked up many times. The V and J genes are TRBV12-3 or TRBV12-4 and TRBJ1-5; D gene unclear. With 6 bases removed from V and 9 bases from J, the gap between germline ends came to 15 bases. The length of the CDR3 is 13 residues. This CDR3 reads CASRSGRNGPQHF. CDR3 DNA: TGTGCCAGCAGATCCGGACGCAACGGGCCCCAGCATTTT.

V is TRBV7-3 and J is TRBJ1-1; TRBD1 agrees at 10 bases. The CDR3 is 14 amino acids. V gave up 5 bases and J gave up 5 bases; unmatched junction bases: 5. The V gene's germline CDR1 is SGHTA and CDR2 FQGTGA. The CDR3 DNA is TGTGCCAGCAGCGTGACAGGGGGCGAGACTGAAGCTTTCTTT. Protein sequence: CASSVTGGETEAFF.

This clonotype was counted ten times or more. The chain has TRBV28 and TRBJ2-5, with 8 bases lining up with TRBD2. Germline CDR1 and CDR2: MDHEN and SYDVKM. The J segment lost 6 bases and the V segment lost 3 bases, leaving 6 bases of the junction unmatched. The CDR3 extends over 14 amino acids. The CDR3 sequence: CASSLMGLEKTQYF. The CDR3 nucleotides read TGTGCCAGCAGTTTGATGGGACTAGAGAAGACCCAGTACTTC.

The chain combines TRBV5-8 with TRBJ1-1, with a tentative D call TRBD1 (6 bases). CDR1 and CDR2 from the germline V gene are SGHTS and YDEGEE. The CDR3 consists of 14 residues. Deletions cut 2 bases from V and 4 bases from J, with 12 bases between. Here the CDR3 DNA reads TGTGCCAGCAGCTTCCGGAGGGGGTTCACTGAAGCTTTCTTT. This encodes CASSFRRGFTEAFF.

This clonotype came up many times. V usage is TRBV28 and J usage is TRBJ2-4, with TRBD1 identical over 9 bases. This CDR3 comprises 14 residues. V trimming: 4 bases; J trimming: 7 bases; junction bases outside the gene matches: 5. Germline V CDR1 and CDR2: MDHEN, SYDVKM. The CDR3 region is CASSSGQGLNIQYF. The CDR3 DNA follows: TGTGCCAGCAGTTCGGGACAGGGTTTGAACATTCAGTACTTC.

This clonotype appeared many times. J is TRBJ2-7 and V is TRBV28; 9 positions match TRBD1. This CDR3 region has 14 residues. CDR1 and CDR2 from the germline V gene are MDHEN and SYDVKM. J was trimmed by 3 bases and V by 6 bases; bases with no gene match: 6. The DNA of the CDR3 is TGTGCCAGCAGACGACCGGGACAGGGCTACGAGCAGTACTTC. It encodes CASRRPGQGYEQYF.

In its sample, this clonotype was seen many times. V and J are TRBV7-9 and TRBJ2-7; D unclear. The CDR3 consists of 14 residues. From germline, CDR1 is SEHNR and CDR2 FQNEAQ (reference sequence). V lost 5 bases to trimming and J lost 6 bases, with 17 bases between them. This CDR3 reads CASSPDDPSGEQYF. CDR3 coding DNA: TGTGCCAGCAGCCCGGACGACCCCTCGGGCGAGCAGTACTTC.

A remark on this clonotype: This may be a read error: a much more frequent sequence differs by one nucleotide. V is TRBV5-1 and J is TRBJ2-2, with D hard to call. Germline V gene sequence: CDR1 SGHRS, CDR2 YFSETQ. The CDR3 has 14 amino acids. The V end was cut by 4 bases, the J end by 4 bases, with 11 bases between. As DNA, the CDR3 is TGCGCCAGCAGCCCCCGGGCCCGCACCGGGGAGCTGTTTTTT. Translation gives CASSPRARTGELFF.

This clonotype was recorded a few times. The chain joins TRBV7-3 to TRBJ2-6; D possibly matches TRBD1 or TRBD2 (6 bases each). CDR1 is SGHTA and CDR2 is FQGTGA in the germline V gene. V was pared by 5 bases and J by 4 bases, with 24 bases between. The CDR3 covers 19 residues. The DNA of the CDR3 is TGTGCCAGCAGCCCCGGGAGAGGTCGCGGCCAGGGGGGGGCCAACGTCCTGACTTTC. Residues: CASSPGRGRGQGGANVLTF.

Comment on this clonotype: The junction departs from germline at one end; a sequencing error may be responsible. The chain couples TRBV20-1 to TRBJ2-3; TRBD2 aligns across 8 bases. CDR1 and CDR2 from the germline V gene are DFQATT and SNEGSKA (reference sequence). This CDR3 has 12 residues. CDR3 protein: CSAVAGPDTRYF. CDR3 nucleotide sequence: TGCAGTGCTGTAGCGGGACCAGATACGCGGTATTTT.

This clonotype was detected a few times. The genes are TRBV6-2 or TRBV6-3 and TRBJ2-7, with 9 bases aligning to TRBD2. With V trimmed by 6 bases and J by 4 bases, 13 bases remained unmatched. Germline CDR1 MNHEY, CDR2 SVGEGT. CDR3 length equals 16 residues. The CDR3 sequence is CASSLSRGRGLYEQYF. The CDR3 nucleotides read TGTGCCAGCAGCCTAAGCCGCGGGAGGGGTCTGTACGAGCAGTACTTC.